A single sample gave rise to the 30 T cell receptor beta chains below, sequenced in a study of T cells in Graves' hyperthyroidism and ophthalmopathy. Template material for amplifying TCR beta CDR3 regions consisted of RNA transcripts. TCR CDR3 regions were first amplified by RT-PCR with HTBI primers. MiXCR, applied by TCRdb to the multiplex PCR reads, yields one record per CDR3 protein. The sample holds a few hundred thousand distinct CDR3 sequences; 12% to 15% are singletons and the top ten take under 35%. The source material was blood. These receptors came from a woman in her forties or fifties with Graves' hyperthyroidism that later progressed to Graves' ophthalmopathy.

This clonotype was counted only a few times. The V call is TRBV18, the J call TRBJ1-5; D remains unclear. CDR3 length: 14 amino acids. The V and J ends lost 6 bases and 1 base respectively, with 10 bases between them. The germline gives CDR1 KGHSH, CDR2 LQKENI. Here the CDR3 DNA reads TGTGCCAGCTCCGCACAGTTCAGCAATCAGCCCCAGCATTTT. The encoded protein is CASSAQFSNQPQHF.

The chain uses TRBV20-1 and TRBJ1-2; D might be TRBD1 (5 bases). V lost 0 bases and J lost 4, with 9 bases in between. Germline-derived CDR1 and CDR2 are DFQATT and SNEGSKA (reference sequence). CDR3 length equals 13 residues. The CDR3 reads CSARDGGTYGYTF. In nucleotides, the CDR3 is TGCAGTGCTAGAGATGGGGGGACCTATGGCTACACCTTC.

This clonotype was observed a few times. The genes are TRBV18 and TRBJ1-4, with 9 positions matching TRBD1. The CDR3 is 15 amino acids. Per the germline V gene, CDR1 is KGHSH and CDR2 is LQKENI. V trimming: 4 bases; J trimming: 5 bases; junction bases outside the gene matches: 5. The CDR3 nucleotides read TGTGCCAGCTCACTTTACAGGGGGCGAAATGAAAAACTGTTTTTT. It encodes CASSLYRGRNEKLFF.

In this sample, this clonotype turned up many times. V gene TRBV18 combines with J gene TRBJ1-1; D not resolved. This CDR3 region has 14 residues. The germline CDR1 and CDR2 sequences are KGHSH and LQKENI. V shed 2 bases and J shed 1 base, with 8 bases lying between them. The CDR3 DNA is TGTGCCAGCTCACCAGTCCCAGCGAACACTGAAGCTTTCTTT. This gives the protein CASSPVPANTEAFF.

This clonotype was observed many times. The chain's CDR3 is CSEGQINQPQHF. The CDR3 DNA is TGCAGTGAGGGACAGATCAATCAGCCCCAGCATTTT. The J gene is TRBJ1-5, the V gene TRBV20-1, with 7 bases identical to TRBD1. V was pared by 7 bases and J by 3 bases, with 3 bases of the junction left unmatched. Germline-derived CDR1 and CDR2 are DFQATT and SNEGSKA (reference sequence). The CDR3 has 12 amino acids.

This chain links TRBV5-4 with TRBJ1-1, with D perhaps matching TRBD1 (6 bases). This CDR3 region has 13 residues. Trimming removed 0 bases from V and 5 bases from J, with 8 bases in between. The germline CDR1 and CDR2 sequences are SGHNT and YYREEE (reference sequence). The CDR3 bases are TGTGCCAGCAGCTTGGAACAGGGAACTGAAGCTTTCTTT. Protein product: CASSLEQGTEAFF.

This clonotype came up many times. The genes are TRBV6-2 or TRBV6-3 and TRBJ2-7; the D gene is possibly TRBD1 (6 bases). V was pared by 0 bases and J by 4 bases, with 10 bases between. From germline, CDR1 is MNHEY and CDR2 SVGEGT. The CDR3 sequence is 14 residues long. The CDR3 here is CASSYSNRVYEQYF. CDR3 sequence (DNA): TGTGCCAGCAGTTACTCGAACAGGGTTTACGAGCAGTACTTC.

This clonotype was seen many times. This chain links TRBV20-1 with TRBJ2-2; no definite D call. This CDR3 is 17 amino acids long. Per the germline V gene, CDR1 is DFQATT and CDR2 is SNEGSKA (reference sequence). Trimming stripped 0 bases from V and 1 base from J, with 15 bases between. The CDR3 sequence: CSARDLGARQNTGELFF. CDR3 sequence (DNA): TGCAGTGCTAGAGATCTGGGCGCGAGACAGAACACCGGGGAGCTGTTTTTT.

Ten or more counts support this clonotype. The CDR3 loop reads CATSGWDQGAGTGELFF. The CDR3 coding sequence is TGTGCCACCAGTGGCTGGGACCAGGGGGCCGGCACCGGGGAGCTGTTTTTT. The chain links TRBV24-1 to TRBJ2-2; 8 positions agree with TRBD1. Germline V CDR1 and CDR2: KGHDR, SFDVKD. Trimming removed 5 bases from V and 4 bases from J; junction bases left unmatched: 11. The CDR3 spans 17 residues.

This clonotype has at least ten counts. This sequence joins TRBV12-3 or TRBV12-4 and TRBJ2-2; TRBD1 matches at 9 bases. With V trimmed by 5 bases and J by 3 bases, 4 bases remained unmatched. The CDR3 sequence is 15 residues long. CDR3 region: CASSDRGGYTGELFF. CDR3 bases: TGTGCCAGCAGTGACAGGGGGGGTTACACCGGGGAGCTGTTTTTT.

This clonotype was seen repeatedly, ten times or more. The chain carries TRBV28 and TRBJ1-2; TRBD1 matches at 8 bases. V trimming: 5 bases; J trimming: 4 bases; junction bases outside the gene matches: 6. CDR3 length: 14 amino acids. Germline loops: CDR1 MDHEN, CDR2 SYDVKM. The CDR3 bases are TGTGCCAGCAGTACCTCCGGGACAGGCTATGGCTACACCTTC. Translation: CASSTSGTGYGYTF.

This clonotype was seen ten or more times. The chain uses TRBV20-1 and TRBJ2-3, with D perhaps matching TRBD1 or TRBD2 (5 bases each). Germline CDR1 reads DFQATT; CDR2 reads SNEGSKA (reference sequence). There are 13 residues in the CDR3. The V gene lost 3 bases and the J gene lost 6 bases, with 13 bases spanning the gap. The CDR3 reads CSASRDVVDTQYF. CDR3 nucleotides: TGCAGTGCTAGTAGGGACGTGGTTGATACGCAGTATTTT.

This clonotype has a handful of counts. V gene TRBV6-1 combines with J gene TRBJ2-2; D possibly corresponds to TRBD2 (5 bases). V dropped 6 bases and J dropped 6 bases, with 11 bases sitting between them. The V gene's germline CDR1 is MNHNS and CDR2 SASEGT. The CDR3 runs 13 residues. The CDR3 here is CASRAVRAGELFF. DNA for the CDR3: TGTGCCAGCAGGGCAGTGAGGGCCGGGGAGCTGTTTTTT.

This clonotype appeared many times. The chain is built from TRBV28 and TRBJ2-1; TRBD2 matches at 7 bases. Looked up from germline, CDR1 is MDHEN and CDR2 is SYDVKM. CDR3 length: 13 residues. The V segment lost 7 bases and the J segment 5 bases; nucleotides outside the gene matches: 5. The CDR3 reads CASTLGLHNEQFF. For the CDR3, the DNA is TGTGCCAGCACCCTGGGACTACACAATGAGCAGTTCTTC.

The genes are TRBV3-1 and TRBJ2-2; 9 positions match TRBD1. The CDR3 is 19 amino acids. Germline loops: CDR1 LGHDT, CDR2 YNNKEL (reference sequence). V lost 2 bases and J lost 7; bases outside the gene matches: 17. CDR3 DNA sequence: TGTGCCAGCAGCCAACCCGAAGGGCGACAGGGGGTACTCAGCGGGGAGCTGTTTTTT. Its translation: CASSQPEGRQGVLSGELFF.

The chain couples TRBV25-1 to TRBJ2-7; D is perhaps TRBD1 (5 bases). The CDR3 totals 15 residues. V was pared by 7 bases and J by 0 bases, with 16 bases between. Germline assignment: CDR1 MGHDK and CDR2 SYGVNS. The CDR3 sequence is CASIGHSLYSYEQYF. The CDR3, as DNA: TGTGCCAGCATTGGACACAGTCTATACTCCTACGAGCAGTACTTC.

In this sample, this clonotype turned up a few times. The V gene is TRBV30, the J gene TRBJ2-3, with a tentative D call TRBD1 (6 bases). Trimming removed 3 bases from V and 3 bases from J, with 10 bases in between. The germline gives CDR1 GTSNPN, CDR2 SVGIG (reference sequence). This CDR3 region has 13 residues. CDR3 region: CAWRRGWTDTQYF. DNA for the CDR3: TGTGCCTGGAGAAGGGGGTGGACAGATACGCAGTATTTT. Complete variable domain (other parts from reference TRBV30 and TRBJ2-3): SQTIHQWPATLVQPVGSPLSLECTVEGTSNPNLYWYRQAAGRGLQLLFYSVGIGQISSEVPQNLSASRPQDRQFILSSKKLLLSDSGFYLCAWRRGWTDTQYFGPGTRLTVL.

The chain couples TRBV10-2 to TRBJ2-5, with 8 bases fitting TRBD2. The germline gives CDR1 WSHSY, CDR2 SAAADI. The CDR3 consists of 14 residues. V lost 4 bases and J lost 5; bases outside the gene matches: 6. The CDR3 DNA reads as TGCGCCAGCAGTGGGGACGGGAGGGAGGAGACCCAGTACTTC. This codes for CASSGDGREETQYF.

This clonotype has ten or more counts. This chain links TRBV12-3 or TRBV12-4 with TRBJ1-3; 7 nucleotides align to TRBD1. With V trimmed by 5 bases and J by 3 bases, 13 bases remained unmatched. The CDR3 totals 17 residues. CDR3 nucleotides: TGTGCCAGCAGTGTCGTCCTACAGGGGCCGAGTGGAAACACCATATATTTT. This gives the protein CASSVVLQGPSGNTIYF.

This clonotype was counted ten times or more. This chain connects TRBV6-1 to TRBJ1-1, with D perhaps TRBD1 (6 bases). Trimming cost V 4 bases and J 2 bases, with 11 bases left between them. The CDR3 has 14 amino acids. CDR1 is MNHNS, CDR2 SASEGT, per germline. The CDR3 coding sequence is TGTGCCAGCAGTGCGCGGGACACCAACACTGAAGCTTTCTTT. As protein: CASSARDTNTEAFF.

In its sample, this clonotype was seen many times. The chain is built from TRBV6-1 and TRBJ1-5, with 7 bases that match TRBD1. The V gene end was trimmed by 5 bases and the J gene end by 7 bases; junction bases not matched to a gene: 5. This CDR3 spans 13 amino acids. Germline CDR1 MNHNS, CDR2 SASEGT. The CDR3 loop reads CASSTQGKQPQHF. For the CDR3, the DNA is TGTGCCAGCAGTACACAGGGGAAACAGCCCCAGCATTTT.

This clonotype was detected many times. The chain couples TRBV6-5 to TRBJ2-7, with TRBD2 identical over 7 bases. Germline V gene data show CDR1 as MNHEY and CDR2 as SVGAGI. The CDR3 has 14 residues. V dropped 4 bases and J dropped 4; count of bases not matched to a gene: 7. The CDR3: CASSFSLASYEQYF. In nucleotides, the CDR3 is TGTGCCAGCAGTTTCTCACTAGCGAGTTACGAGCAGTACTTC.

At least ten counts were recorded for this clonotype. V usage is TRBV28 and J usage is TRBJ2-7; 11 bases align to TRBD1. Germline V gives CDR1 MDHEN, CDR2 SYDVKM. The V gene end was trimmed by 8 bases and the J gene end by 0 bases; junction bases not matched to a gene: 9. The CDR3 spans 16 residues. CDR3: CASPPPGQGASYEQYF. CDR3 nucleotides: TGTGCCAGCCCTCCTCCTGGACAGGGGGCCTCCTACGAGCAGTACTTC.

This clonotype was seen ten or more times. This chain joins TRBV20-1 and TRBJ2-3; 13 bases are a match to TRBD2. Per the germline V gene, CDR1 is DFQATT and CDR2 is SNEGSKA (reference sequence). This CDR3 region has 16 residues. The V and J ends lost 3 bases and 5 bases, in that order; junction bases with no gene match: 8. Here the CDR3 reads CSASPWTSGRRDTQYF. The CDR3, as DNA: TGCAGTGCTAGTCCGTGGACTAGCGGGAGAAGAGATACGCAGTATTTT.

The rearrangement joins TRBV30 to TRBJ2-1; 16 bases line up with TRBD2. The CDR3 totals 18 residues. The germline V gene encodes CDR1 GTSNPN and CDR2 SVGIG (reference sequence). The J segment lost 4 bases and the V segment lost 0 bases, leaving 6 bases of the junction unmatched. CDR3 bases: TGTGCCTGGAGTGTAGGGGGACTAGCGGGAGGGCAATACAATGAGCAGTTCTTC. Its translation is CAWSVGGLAGGQYNEQFF.

The genes are TRBV9 and TRBJ2-7, with D possibly TRBD1 on 6 matching bases. The CDR3 has 16 amino acids. Germline V lookup: CDR1 SGDLS, CDR2 YYNGEE. V lost 3 bases to trimming and J lost 2 bases, with 18 bases between them. CDR3 nucleotide sequence: TGTGCCAGCAGCGCATCGTCCGGGACACAGACCTACGAGCAGTACTTC. Translating it yields CASSASSGTQTYEQYF.

Note on this clonotype: This may be a read error, as it is one base from a much larger clone. Since no conserved phenylalanine or tryptophan closes the CDR3, a read error is the likely cause. This sequence joins TRBV27 and TRBJ2-1; tentative D call: TRBD2 (6 bases). Trimming removed 1 base from V and 6 bases from J, with 10 bases in between. From germline, CDR1 is MNHEY and CDR2 SMNVEV (reference sequence). This CDR3 contains 14 residues. The CDR3 sequence is CASSLYGGINEQFS. The CDR3 DNA reads TGTGCCAGCAGTTTATATGGGGGGATCAATGAGCAGTTCTCC.

There are many counts of this clonotype. The CDR3 bases are TGTGCCAGCCTCAAGCCGAGGACTAGTACAATAACGGGTGGCGAGCAGTACTTC. It is translated as CASLKPRTSTITGGEQYF. V gene TRBV6-2 or TRBV6-3 combines with J gene TRBJ2-7; the match to TRBD2 covers 7 bases. This CDR3 is 18 amino acids long. After removal of 8 bases from V and 6 bases from J, the junction contained 25 bases not matched to a gene. The V gene's germline CDR1 is MNHEY and CDR2 SVGEGT.

Concerning this clonotype: Germline is not matched at one junction end, which may reflect a read error. V and J are TRBV28 and TRBJ2-1, with 9 bases aligning to TRBD2. The V gene's germline CDR1 is MDHEN and CDR2 SYDVKM. The CDR3 totals 17 residues. CDR3 in amino acids: CASSFLRRGRADNGQFF. As DNA, the CDR3 is TGTGCCAGCAGCTTTCTTAGACGCGGGAGGGCCGACAATGGGCAGTTCTTC.

The table lists this clonotype with a few counts. The chain joins TRBV5-1 to TRBJ2-2; 7 bases map to TRBD2. CDR1 is SGHRS and CDR2 is YFSETQ in the germline V gene. This CDR3 has 16 residues. Trimming cost V 0 bases and J 2 bases; bases outside gene matches: 4. The CDR3: CASSLAPSGNTGELFF. CDR3 coding DNA: TGCGCCAGCAGCTTGGCCCCTAGCGGTAACACCGGGGAGCTGTTTTTT.